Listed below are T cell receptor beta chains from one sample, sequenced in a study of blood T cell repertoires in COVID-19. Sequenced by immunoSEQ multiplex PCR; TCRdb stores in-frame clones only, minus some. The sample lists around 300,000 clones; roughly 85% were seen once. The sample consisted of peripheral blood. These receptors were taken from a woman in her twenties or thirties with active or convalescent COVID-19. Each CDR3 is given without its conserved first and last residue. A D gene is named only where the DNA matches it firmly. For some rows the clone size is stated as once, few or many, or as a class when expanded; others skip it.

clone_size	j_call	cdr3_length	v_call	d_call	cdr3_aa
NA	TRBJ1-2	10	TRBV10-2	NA	ASRQADYGYT
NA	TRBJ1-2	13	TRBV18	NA	ASSPRLGATISYT
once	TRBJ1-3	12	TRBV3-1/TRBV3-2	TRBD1	ASSRDRGSYTIY
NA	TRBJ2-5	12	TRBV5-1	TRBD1	ASSSGQFQETQY
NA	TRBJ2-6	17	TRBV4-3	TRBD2	ASSPPRASGASGANVLT
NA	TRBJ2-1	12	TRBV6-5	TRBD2	ASSLAGGPNEQF
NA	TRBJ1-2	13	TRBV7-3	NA	ASSSEPGVTYGYT
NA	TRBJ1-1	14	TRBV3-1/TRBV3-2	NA	ASSPARGAVNTEAF
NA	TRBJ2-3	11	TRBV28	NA	ASSYPQGDTQY
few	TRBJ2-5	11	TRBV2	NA	ASSGGGRETQY
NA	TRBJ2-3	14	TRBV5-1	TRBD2	ASSLYFAGGQNTQY
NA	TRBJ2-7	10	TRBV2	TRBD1	ASRRTGSEQY
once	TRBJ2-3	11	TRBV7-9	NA	ASSLGGPQSQY
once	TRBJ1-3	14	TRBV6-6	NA	ASSYSGGISGNTIY
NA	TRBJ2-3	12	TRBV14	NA	ASSQVGGFDTQY
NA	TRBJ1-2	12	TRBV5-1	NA	ASSLGLINYGYT
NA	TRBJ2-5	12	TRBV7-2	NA	ASSLEGGEETQY
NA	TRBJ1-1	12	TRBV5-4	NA	ASTHIQGDPEAF
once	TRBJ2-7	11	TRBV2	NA	ASSGLVIYEQY
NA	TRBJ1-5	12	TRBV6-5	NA	ASRPHQRGQPQH
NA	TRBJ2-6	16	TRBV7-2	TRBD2	ASSRTSGFSSGANVLT
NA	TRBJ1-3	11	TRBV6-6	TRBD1	ASSKTGADTIY
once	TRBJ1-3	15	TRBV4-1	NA	ASSQERGAYSGNTIY
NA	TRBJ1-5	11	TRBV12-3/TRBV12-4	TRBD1	ASSPRTGYPQH
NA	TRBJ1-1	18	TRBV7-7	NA	ASSPTLPLADGGANTEAF
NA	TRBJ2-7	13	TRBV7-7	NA	ASSPGQGISYEQY
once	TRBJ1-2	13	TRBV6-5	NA	ASSYSQGSYYGYT
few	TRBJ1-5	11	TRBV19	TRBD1	ASSRDRGQPQH
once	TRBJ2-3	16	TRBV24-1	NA	ATSDPGWVVGSSDTQY
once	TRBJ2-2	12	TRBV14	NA	ASRRGQNTGELF
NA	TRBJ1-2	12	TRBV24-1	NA	ATSPTGDNYGYT
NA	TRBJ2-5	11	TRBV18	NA	ASSPPSTETQY
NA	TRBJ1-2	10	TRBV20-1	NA	SASTANYGYT
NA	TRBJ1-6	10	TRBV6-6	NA	ASSYPVSALH
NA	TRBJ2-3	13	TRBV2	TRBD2	ASIPTSGGPGTQY
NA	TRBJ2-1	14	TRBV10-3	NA	AISDRAGGLYNEQF
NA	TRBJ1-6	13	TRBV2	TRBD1	ASSVGQGDNSPLH
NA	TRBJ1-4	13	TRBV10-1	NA	ASSEGGGAYEKLF
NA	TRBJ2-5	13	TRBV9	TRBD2	ASSGVLAGAETQY
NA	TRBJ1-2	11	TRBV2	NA	ASIQGVGYGYT
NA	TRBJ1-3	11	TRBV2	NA	ASSETPGDTIY
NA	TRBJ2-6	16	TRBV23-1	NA	ASSHERVRFSGANVLT
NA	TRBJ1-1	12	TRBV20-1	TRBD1	SASQRQGGTEAF
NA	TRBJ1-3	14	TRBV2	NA	ASSGGGERSGNTIY
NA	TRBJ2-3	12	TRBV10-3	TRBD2	AISGSGGLDTQY
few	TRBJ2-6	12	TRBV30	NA	AWSLPAGANVLT
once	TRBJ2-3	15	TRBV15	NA	ATSRTLETSHTDTQY
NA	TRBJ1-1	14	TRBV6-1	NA	ASSVHFGQLNTEAF
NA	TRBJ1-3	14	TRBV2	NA	ASRSTPGLAGNTIY
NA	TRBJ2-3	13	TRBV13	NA	ASSLTGFFTDTQY
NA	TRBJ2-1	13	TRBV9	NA	ASSVGDSAYNEQF
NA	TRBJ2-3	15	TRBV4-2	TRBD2	ASSQTKAGGPTDTQY
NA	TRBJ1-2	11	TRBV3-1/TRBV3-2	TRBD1	ASSFGTVYGYT
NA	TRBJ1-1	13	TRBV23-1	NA	ASKRRQEPNTEAF
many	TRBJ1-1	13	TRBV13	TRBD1	ASSNAGTGNTEAF
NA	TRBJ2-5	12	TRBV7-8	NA	ASSLGVGGETQY
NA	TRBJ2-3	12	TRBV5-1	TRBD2	ASSSGTSGGRRY